What follows are 15 T cell receptor beta chains derived from one specimen sequenced in a study of OX40 agonist ivuxolimab in advanced cancers. The assay was immunoSEQ multiplex PCR, and TCRdb's table has in-frame clones only and misses some. This sample has 8,500 to 13,000 clones, with over 70% found just once. The starting material was CD4+ or CD8+ T cells sorted from blood, obtained in a trial of the OX40 agonist ivuxolimab. These receptors came from an adult with an advanced solid tumor such as melanoma, head and neck, liver or kidney cancer.

This chain connects TRBV5-4 to TRBJ1-1, with a weak D call TRBD1 (6 bases). CDR1 is SGHNT, CDR2 YYREEE, per germline (reference sequence). There are 14 residues in the CDR3. The V end lost 6 bases, the J end lost 1 base, and 13 bases lay between the germline ends. CDR3 sequence (DNA): TGTGCCAGCAAAGGGGACACGGGGAACACTGAAGCTTTCTTT. Amino acids: CASKGDTGNTEAFF.

This chain uses TRBV27 with TRBJ2-5, with 9 bases that match TRBD1. Per germline, CDR1 MNHEY and CDR2 SMNVEV (reference sequence). The V gene end was trimmed by 3 bases and the J gene end by 5 bases; junction bases not matched to a gene: 1. The CDR3 length is 13 residues. CDR3 sequence reads: CASSLTGGETQYF. The DNA for the CDR3 is TGTGCCAGCAGTTTGACAGGGGGGGAGACCCAGTACTTC.

V and J are TRBV11-2 and TRBJ1-1, with D possibly matching TRBD1 (5 bases). CDR1 and CDR2 from the germline V gene are SGHAT and FQNNGV. The CDR3 length is 15 residues. The V end was cut by 2 bases, the J end by 1 base, with 11 bases between. The CDR3 protein is CASSLLAGTNTEAFF. CDR3 bases: TGTGCCAGCAGCTTACTCGCAGGGACGAACACTGAAGCTTTCTTT.

The genes are TRBV5-8 and TRBJ2-7; D gene uncertain. Germline V gene lookup returns CDR1 SGHTS and CDR2 YDEGEE. V lost 5 bases and J lost 0, with 15 bases in between. CDR3 length: 15 residues. In nucleotides, the CDR3 is TGTGCCAGCAGACCAGGAATCTCGGGCTCCTACGAGCAGTACTTC. It specifies CASRPGISGSYEQYF.

About this clone: The junction departs from germline at one end; a sequencing error may be responsible. The V gene is TRBV7-7, the J gene TRBJ2-1; TRBD2 matches 8 bases. Looked up from germline, CDR1 is SSHAT and CDR2 is FNYEAQ (reference sequence). This CDR3 region has 15 residues. Here the CDR3 DNA reads TGTGCTAGCAGTGTTAGCGGGATGGCAGGAGATGAGCAGTTCTTC. Translating it yields CASSVSGMAGDEQFF.

The rearrangement uses TRBV5-1 and TRBJ2-5; D possibly corresponds to TRBD1 (5 bases). Germline V lookup: CDR1 SGHRS, CDR2 YFSETQ. This CDR3 is 13 amino acids long. Trimming took 0 bases from V and 6 from J, leaving 9 bases between them. CDR3: CASSLEGLKTQYF. CDR3 bases: TGCGCCAGCAGCTTGGAGGGGTTGAAGACCCAGTACTTC.

J is TRBJ2-4 and V is TRBV11-2; D ambiguous. Germline-derived CDR1 and CDR2 are SGHAT and FQNNGV. The V end was cut by 5 bases, the J end by 1 base, with 3 bases between. The CDR3 spans 12 residues. The CDR3 DNA follows: TGTGCCAGCAGCAATGCCAAAAACATTCAGTACTTC. Amino acid sequence: CASSNAKNIQYF.

The chain joins TRBV19 to TRBJ1-3; D is undetermined. The CDR3 length is 14 residues. V was cut by 3 bases and J by 0 bases, with 6 bases left in between. CDR1 is LNHDA and CDR2 is SQIVND in the germline V gene (reference sequence). The CDR3 DNA reads as TGTGCCAGTAGTATCCGATACTCTGGAAACACCATATATTTT. It specifies CASSIRYSGNTIYF.

V is TRBV5-8 and J is TRBJ2-5; TRBD1 matches 9 bases. The CDR3 is made up of 13 amino acids. Trimming took 4 bases from V and 4 from J; bases not matched to a gene: 2. Germline V gene data show CDR1 as SGHTS and CDR2 as YDEGEE. For the CDR3, the DNA is TGTGCCAGCAGCAGGGACAGGGCAGAGACCCAGTACTTC. It translates to CASSRDRAETQYF.

The V and J genes are TRBV5-3 and TRBJ1-4; D gene ambiguous. TRBV5-3 is an ORF; its function is uncertain. V lost 0 bases, J lost 7 bases, and 22 bases lay in between. The CDR3 runs 18 residues. The CDR3 DNA reads as TGTGCCAGAAGCTTGGCCCCAGGAAAGCTAGGTGAGGGTGAAAAACTGTTTTTT. This encodes CARSLAPGKLGEGEKLFF.

This chain joins TRBV11-2 and TRBJ2-7; D possibly corresponds to TRBD2 (6 bases). The CDR3 runs 12 residues. Germline V CDR1 and CDR2: SGHAT, FQNNGV. V was pared by 2 bases and J by 4 bases, with 6 bases between. The CDR3 nucleotides read TGTGCCAGCAGCTTACGGGGGTACGAGCAGTACTTC. Its protein is CASSLRGYEQYF.

The rearrangement joins TRBV5-4 to TRBJ1-6; D not resolved. The CDR3 consists of 13 residues. With 5 bases removed from V and 6 bases from J, the gap between germline ends came to 9 bases. The germline gives CDR1 SGHNT, CDR2 YYREEE (reference sequence). The CDR3 spells CASSFGGNSPLHF. The DNA for the CDR3 is TGTGCCAGCAGTTTTGGAGGTAATTCACCCCTCCACTTT. The variable domain in full, completed from reference TRBV5-4 and TRBJ1-6, reads ETGVTQSPTHLIKTRGQQVTLRCSSQSGHNTVSWYQQALGQGPQFIFQYYREEENGRGNFPPRFSGLQFPNYSSELNVNALELDDSALYLCASSFGGNSPLHFGNGTRLTVT.

This sequence joins TRBV9 and TRBJ2-1; possibly TRBD2 for D (6 bases). This CDR3 is built from 13 residues. CDR1 and CDR2 (germline): SGDLS, YYNGEE. V lost 0 bases and J 13 bases, leaving 14 bases between the germline ends. The CDR3 sequence is CASSVVDYSDQFF. The CDR3, as DNA: TGTGCCAGCAGCGTAGTGGACTACTCGGATCAGTTCTTC.

The DNA for the CDR3 is TGTGCCAGCACTTTGGGGCTGGGAAACACCATATATTTT. Its protein product is CASTLGLGNTIYF. The rearrangement uses TRBV6-5 and TRBJ1-3; weak D call: TRBD1 (5 bases). With 7 bases removed from V and 4 bases from J, the gap between germline ends came to 11 bases. Germline CDR1 reads MNHEY; CDR2 reads SVGAGI. The CDR3 is made up of 13 amino acids.

By frequency in the sample, this clone is medium-sized. V and J are TRBV13 and TRBJ2-7; D call uncertain. The germline CDR1 and CDR2 sequences are PRHDT and FYEKMQ (reference sequence). This CDR3 comprises 13 residues. V lost 5 bases and J 1 base, leaving 9 bases between the germline ends. CDR3 region: CASSAMRSYEQYF. Written as DNA, the CDR3 is TGTGCCAGCAGCGCAATGCGTTCCTACGAGCAGTACTTC.